This T cell receptor beta chain was retrieved from a study of T cell responses to AZD1222 COVID-19 vaccine. Germline CDR1 SNHLY, CDR2 FYNNEI. V gave up 7 bases and J gave up 7 bases, with 14 bases separating them. The CDR3 consists of 14 residues. Here immunoSEQ multiplex PCR was the method, and the copy in TCRdb shows in-frame clones only, minus some. The profile shows about 180,000 clones, approximately 92% of them singletons. In regard to this clone: As yet, its antigen is unknown.

General study results and limits: Seropositivity was recorded at baseline in only a handful of AZD1222 recipients. Per reports, nearly half of all spike-specific TCRs target regions that are unmutated in variants.

The sequences come from peripheral blood, collected 28 days after the second dose of the MenACWY control vaccine. The chain couples TRBV2 to TRBJ1-6; D not certain. This sequence was found in an adult who received the MenACWY meningococcal vaccine as a control. The CDR3 sequence: CASTPRARNSPLHF. The CDR3 DNA reads TGTGCCAGCACGCCACGGGCGCGGAATTCACCCCTCCACTTT. Variable domain in full (rest from reference TRBV2 and TRBJ1-6): EPEVTQTPSHQVTQMGQEVILRCVPISNHLYFYWYRQILGQKVEFLVSFYNNEISEKSEIFDDQFSVERPDGSNFTLKIRSTKLEDSAMYFCASTPRARNSPLHFGNGTRLTVT.